Each of the 12 T cell receptor beta chains below was sequenced from the same sample in a study of blood T cell repertoires in COVID-19 (TCRdb year 2020). Libraries were built with the immunoSEQ multiplex PCR assay. TCRdb provides this immuneACCESS table in a form limited to in-frame rearrangements. Some clones are lacking; in checked studies, under half of them reflect an unresolved V gene, and why the rest are absent is not known. In this sample the table shows 100,000 or so clones, about 81% of which occur a single time. The ten top clones hold about 17% of the sample. The sequencing sample was made of peripheral blood. The receptors originated from a man older than 75 with acute or convalescent COVID-19.

This chain connects TRBV7-2 to TRBJ2-7; 8 nucleotides agree with TRBD2. Looked up from germline, CDR1 is SGHTA and CDR2 is FQGNSA. The CDR3 runs to 18 residues. Trimming at V came to 2 bases and at J to 0 bases, leaving 12 bases not matched to a gene. The CDR3: CASSLRSSGGRASYEQYF. In DNA, the CDR3 is TGTGCCAGCAGCTTACGTTCGAGCGGGGGTAGGGCCTCCTACGAGCAGTACTTC.

V usage is TRBV19 and J usage is TRBJ1-4, with D perhaps matching TRBD1 (5 bases). Germline-derived CDR1 and CDR2 are LNHDA and SQIVND (reference sequence). The CDR3 contains 14 residues. V was shortened by 7 bases and J by 4 bases, with 13 bases between the two germline ends. CDR3 coding DNA: TGTGCCAGTATGGTAGGACAAGGTAATGAAAAACTGTTTTTT. Translated: CASMVGQGNEKLFF.

V gene TRBV29-1 combines with J gene TRBJ1-3; 8 bases line up with TRBD1. CDR3 size: 13 residues. Germline V gene data show CDR1 as SQVTM and CDR2 as ANQGSEA. V dropped 6 bases and J dropped 3; count of bases not matched to a gene: 4. CDR3 sequence (DNA): TGCAGCGTCTCCGGGACAGGTGGAAACACCATATATTTT. Translating gives CSVSGTGGNTIYF.

The chain links TRBV27 to TRBJ1-5; 12 nucleotides align to TRBD1. The V and J ends lost 2 bases and 7 bases, in that order; junction bases with no gene match: 6. Germline loops: CDR1 MNHEY, CDR2 SMNVEV (reference sequence). This CDR3 is 16 amino acids long. The CDR3 sequence is CASSLTGQGAGQPQHF. The CDR3 nucleotides read TGTGCCAGCAGTTTAACGGGACAGGGGGCAGGGCAGCCCCAGCATTTT.

This chain links TRBV9 with TRBJ1-1, with 7 bases aligning to TRBD1. The CDR3 totals 14 residues. V gave up 4 bases and J gave up 2 bases; unmatched junction bases: 5. Germline loops: CDR1 SGDLS, CDR2 YYNGEE. The CDR3 nucleotides are TGTGCCAGCAGCTGGGGACAGTCCAACACTGAAGCTTTCTTT. Translated: CASSWGQSNTEAFF.

This clone has more than one count but fewer than ten. The V and J genes are TRBV18 and TRBJ2-7; 10 bases line up with TRBD1. This CDR3 is built from 13 residues. CDR1 KGHSH and CDR2 LQKENI come from the germline V gene. V dropped 4 bases and J dropped 6; count of bases not matched to a gene: 3. CDR3 in DNA: TGTGCCAGCTCACTCGGACAGGGGGTCGAGCAGTACTTC. Translating gives CASSLGQGVEQYF.

The chain combines TRBV20-1 with TRBJ2-2, with unresolved D. This CDR3 is 11 amino acids long. V was cut by 4 bases and J by 5 bases, with 5 bases left in between. The germline gives CDR1 DFQATT, CDR2 SNEGSKA (reference sequence). The CDR3 DNA follows: TGCAGTGCTACAGGAACCGGGGAGCTGTTTTTT. Protein: CSATGTGELFF.

The DNA for the CDR3 is TGTGCCAGCAGTTTATTGGGACTAGCGGGGGCAAACTCCTACGAGCAGTACTTC. Its translation is CASSLLGLAGANSYEQYF. The rearrangement uses TRBV28 and TRBJ2-7; 14 nucleotides align to TRBD2. There are 18 residues in the CDR3. In germline, CDR1 is MDHEN, CDR2 SYDVKM. Trimming cost V 1 base and J 0 bases; bases outside gene matches: 5.

V is TRBV6-2 or TRBV6-3 and J is TRBJ1-6; 7 positions agree with TRBD1. The CDR3 consists of 15 residues. CDR1 and CDR2 (germline): MNHEY, SVGEGT. The V gene end was trimmed by 2 bases and the J gene end by 6 bases; junction bases not matched to a gene: 4. The CDR3 region has the DNA TGTGCCAGCAGTTACAGGGGGCAAGTTAATTCACCCCTCCACTTT. It translates to CASSYRGQVNSPLHF.

This clone has only a few counts. The chain links TRBV11-2 to TRBJ2-7; 15 bases are a match to TRBD2. V was clipped by 8 bases and J by 0 bases; unmatched bases: 11. Germline CDR1 SGHAT, CDR2 FQNNGV. This CDR3 is 18 amino acids long. CDR3 nucleotide sequence: TGTGCCAGCGAACGTAGGACTAGCGGGAGGGCTGACTCCTACGAGCAGTACTTC. This translates into CASERRTSGRADSYEQYF.

The chain links TRBV19 to TRBJ2-7; TRBD1 might be the D (6 bases). The germline V and J ends were trimmed by 0 bases and 3 bases, with 6 bases remaining between them. Per the germline V gene, CDR1 is LNHDA and CDR2 is SQIVND (reference sequence). The CDR3 is 13 residues long. The CDR3 nucleotides read TGTGCCAGTAGTATAGAGGACAGCTACGAGCAGTACTTC. It codes for CASSIEDSYEQYF.

Written as DNA, the CDR3 is TGCACCAGCACCCACCCGGGACTAGCGGGGGGTTATCAAGAGACCCAGTACTTC. Residues: CTSTHPGLAGGYQETQYF. The genes are TRBV1 and TRBJ2-5; the DNA was not used to check the table's D call, TRBD2. TRBV1 is an annotated pseudogene. This CDR3 has 18 amino acids.